The 28 T cell receptor beta chains listed next were all sequenced from one sample in a study of OX40 agonist ivuxolimab in advanced cancers. Only in-frame clones appear in the TCRdb table, and some are missing; sequencing was by immunoSEQ multiplex PCR. The sample consists of about 27,000 clones, 80% to 85% of them appearing once. This material consisted of CD4+ or CD8+ T cells sorted from blood, taken in a trial of the OX40 agonist ivuxolimab. The receptor set was obtained from an adult with an advanced solid tumor such as melanoma, head and neck, liver or kidney cancer.

Comment on this clone: One end of the junction varies from germline; a read error may be responsible. The chain combines TRBV10-2 with TRBJ1-6; D perhaps matches TRBD1 (6 bases). The CDR3 contains 13 residues. In germline, CDR1 is WSHSY, CDR2 SAAADI. CDR3 amino acids: CASSEPPGQFPYF. CDR3 bases: TGCGCCAGCAGTGAGCCCCCTGGACAGTTTCCCTACTTT.

The genes are TRBV4-1 and TRBJ2-3; TRBD2 agrees at 11 bases. J was trimmed by 2 bases and V by 4 bases; bases with no gene match: 5. Germline CDR1 MGHRA, CDR2 YSYEKL. The length of the CDR3 is 16 residues. The DNA for the CDR3 is TGCGCCAGCAGCCCACTAGCGGGGGCCCCCACAGATACGCAGTATTTT. Translation: CASSPLAGAPTDTQYF.

This clone was detected only a few times. This chain links TRBV7-3 with TRBJ2-7, with TRBD2 as a possible D gene (5 bases). The germline gives CDR1 SGHTA, CDR2 FQGTGA. The V and J ends lost 5 bases and 2 bases respectively, with 13 bases between them. The CDR3 extends over 14 amino acids. The CDR3 nucleotides are TGTGCCAGCAGCCTAGGACTGGCCCCCTACGAGCAGTACTTC. Translating gives CASSLGLAPYEQYF.

The J gene is TRBJ2-1, the V gene TRBV4-1; no clear D gene. Germline V CDR1 and CDR2: MGHRA, YSYEKL. Trimming cost V 0 bases and J 8 bases, with 5 bases left between them. CDR3 size: 12 residues. The CDR3 nucleotides read TGCGCCAGCAGCCAAGAAAGAGATGAGCAGTTCTTC. This gives the protein CASSQERDEQFF.

This chain uses TRBV5-1 with TRBJ2-5; D gene ambiguous. The end of the DNA aligns better with TRBJ2-7, so the J call may be wrong. The CDR3 spans 14 residues. CDR1 and CDR2 (germline): SGHRS, YFSETQ. For the CDR3, the DNA is TGCGCCAGCAGCTTAGATGGGATCCCCTACGAGCAGTACTTC. Its translation: CASSLDGIPYEQYF.

The chain combines TRBV11-2 with TRBJ2-7; TRBD2 agrees at 14 bases. Germline V gene lookup returns CDR1 SGHAT and CDR2 FQNNGV. The V segment lost 1 base and the J segment 3 bases; nucleotides outside the gene matches: 5. The CDR3 is 17 amino acids. This CDR3 reads CASSLVGTSGRIYEQYF. The CDR3 DNA follows: TGTGCCAGCAGCTTAGTCGGGACTAGCGGGAGAATCTACGAGCAGTACTTC.

V and J are TRBV6-1 and TRBJ2-4; 14 nucleotides agree with TRBD2. The CDR3 is 18 amino acids. Trimming removed 3 bases from V and 1 base from J; junction bases left unmatched: 5. Germline values: CDR1 MNHNS, CDR2 SASEGT. As DNA, the CDR3 is TGTGCCAGCAGTGACGGGACTAGCGGGAGTACCGCCAAAAACATTCAGTACTTC. This translates into CASSDGTSGSTAKNIQYF.

This chain joins TRBV2 and TRBJ1-4; TRBD1 might be the D (5 bases). CDR1 is SNHLY and CDR2 is FYNNEI in the germline V gene. The germline V and J ends were trimmed by 2 bases and 8 bases, with 12 bases remaining between them. CDR3 length: 14 residues. CDR3: CASSERRDREKLFF. CDR3 DNA: TGTGCCAGCAGTGAACGCAGGGATCGAGAAAAACTGTTTTTT.

This chain joins TRBV4-1 and TRBJ2-7; TRBD1 is a possible D gene (6 bases). The V gene's germline CDR1 is MGHRA and CDR2 YSYEKL. The V end was cut by 0 bases, the J end by 5 bases, with 17 bases between. CDR3 length: 16 residues. The CDR3 DNA reads TGCGCCAGCAGCCAAGATAGCAGGGGCGGGTGGGACGAGCAGTACTTC. Translation gives CASSQDSRGGWDEQYF.

The rearrangement uses TRBV27 and TRBJ1-6, with D unclear. This CDR3 region has 14 residues. CDR1 MNHEY and CDR2 SMNVEV come from the germline V gene (reference sequence). Trimming stripped 2 bases from V and 4 bases from J, with 6 bases between. As DNA, the CDR3 is TGTGCCAGCAGTTTACGGGGTTATAATTCACCCCTCCACTTT. The encoded protein is CASSLRGYNSPLHF.

The J gene is TRBJ2-7, the V gene TRBV30, with D tentatively TRBD1 (6 bases). The germline V gene has CDR1 GTSNPN and CDR2 SVGIG (reference sequence). V dropped 2 bases and J dropped 5 bases, with 13 bases sitting between them. This CDR3 is 13 amino acids long. CDR3 DNA: TGTGCCTGGAGTACCACAGGGAACGACGAGCAGTACTTC. Translating it yields CAWSTTGNDEQYF.

V is TRBV19 and J is TRBJ2-2; D unresolved. The length of the CDR3 is 12 residues. Germline V gene sequence: CDR1 LNHDA, CDR2 SQIVND (reference sequence). Trimming stripped 7 bases from V and 6 bases from J, with 9 bases between. CDR3 in DNA: TGTGCCAGTAATGGGCAATCCGGGGAGCTGTTTTTT. As protein: CASNGQSGELFF.

The sample holds a few counts of this clone. The V call is TRBV27, the J call TRBJ2-4, with D possibly matching TRBD1 (6 bases). This CDR3 is built from 15 residues. CDR1 is MNHEY, CDR2 SMNVEV, per germline (reference sequence). Deletions cut 5 bases from V and 0 bases from J, with 11 bases between. This chain's CDR3 is CASSQNRVAKNIQYF. The CDR3 DNA reads as TGTGCCAGCAGTCAAAACAGGGTAGCCAAAAACATTCAGTACTTC.

The chain is built from TRBV28 and TRBJ2-7, with 9 bases identical to TRBD2. CDR1 is MDHEN and CDR2 is SYDVKM in the germline V gene. J gave up 0 bases and V 4 bases, and 4 bases lay outside the gene matches. The CDR3 contains 15 residues. CDR3 residues: CASSWGLAPSYEQYF. The CDR3 DNA reads as TGTGCCAGCAGTTGGGGACTAGCCCCCTCCTACGAGCAGTACTTC.

The chain recombines TRBV30 with TRBJ1-3; D call uncertain. V lost 2 bases to trimming and J lost 0 bases, with 11 bases between them. The CDR3 runs to 15 residues. Germline values: CDR1 GTSNPN, CDR2 SVGIG (reference sequence). The CDR3 here is CAWSSGPSSGNTIYF. For the CDR3, the DNA is TGTGCCTGGAGTTCCGGACCGAGCTCTGGAAACACCATATATTTT. Full variable domain (missing parts from reference TRBV30 and TRBJ1-3): SQTIHQWPATLVQPVGSPLSLECTVEGTSNPNLYWYRQAAGRGLQLLFYSVGIGQISSEVPQNLSASRPQDRQFILSSKKLLLSDSGFYLCAWSSGPSSGNTIYFGEGSWLTVV.

This chain links TRBV10-3 with TRBJ1-5; weak D call: TRBD1 (6 bases). Trimming removed 3 bases from V and 5 bases from J, with 14 bases in between. The length of the CDR3 is 15 residues. Germline-derived CDR1 and CDR2 are ENHRY and SYGVKD. CDR3 sequence: CAISDLDSEHQPQHF. The CDR3 DNA sequence: TGTGCCATCAGTGATTTGGACAGCGAACATCAGCCCCAGCATTTT.

The chain couples TRBV7-9 to TRBJ2-1, with 8 bases lining up with TRBD1. This CDR3 spans 14 amino acids. The trim removed 11 bases at V and 0 bases at J, leaving 6 bases unmatched. Germline CDR1 SEHNR, CDR2 FQNEAQ (reference sequence). CDR3 DNA: TGTGCCGGGGCGGACAGGGACTCCTACAATGAGCAGTTCTTC. Translation gives CAGADRDSYNEQFF. Using reference TRBV7-9 and TRBJ2-1 for the parts outside the CDR3, the full variable domain is DTGVSQNPRHKITKRGQNVTFRCDPISEHNRLYWYRQTLGQGPEFLTYFQNEAQLEKSRLLSDRFSAERPKGSFSTLEIQRTEQGDSAMYLCAGADRDSYNEQFFGPGTRLTVL.

V usage is TRBV4-3 and J usage is TRBJ2-6; possibly TRBD1 or TRBD2 for D (5 bases each). V gave up 0 bases and J gave up 4 bases, with 13 bases separating them. This CDR3 has 17 amino acids. Germline-derived CDR1 and CDR2 are LGHNA and YSLEER. CDR3 region: CASSQDRWGRGANVLTF. CDR3 nucleotide sequence: TGCGCCAGCAGCCAAGATCGATGGGGGAGAGGGGCCAACGTCCTGACTTTC.

The chain is built from TRBV7-2 and TRBJ2-1; 7 positions agree with TRBD2. The CDR3 is 18 residues long. Trimming at V came to 2 bases and at J to 0 bases, leaving 10 bases not matched to a gene. In germline, CDR1 is SGHTA, CDR2 FQGNSA. The CDR3 here is CASSLPLTSARSYNEQFF. DNA of the CDR3: TGTGCCAGCAGCTTACCTCTCACTAGCGCCCGCTCCTACAATGAGCAGTTCTTC.

The gene calls are TRBV7-9 and TRBJ1-4; D not certain. The V end lost 5 bases, the J end lost 8 bases, and 9 bases lay between the germline ends. CDR3 length: 12 amino acids. Germline assignment: CDR1 SEHNR and CDR2 FQNEAQ (reference sequence). CDR3 sequence (DNA): TGTGCCAGCAGCGCTACCGGGGAAAAACTGTTTTTT. This sequence encodes CASSATGEKLFF.

J is TRBJ2-7 and V is TRBV9; 7 nucleotides line up with TRBD2. The CDR3 covers 15 residues. V dropped 0 bases and J dropped 4; count of bases not matched to a gene: 7. Per germline, CDR1 SGDLS and CDR2 YYNGEE. For the CDR3, the DNA is TGTGCCAGCAGCGTAGGGGGCGGGAGAGAGTACGAGCAGTACTTC. Translated, it gives CASSVGGGREYEQYF.

The chain links TRBV13 to TRBJ1-3; D unresolved. This CDR3 has 13 amino acids. The germline gives CDR1 PRHDT, CDR2 FYEKMQ (reference sequence). With 5 bases removed from V and 7 bases from J, the gap between germline ends came to 12 bases. This CDR3 reads CASSGNPRNTIYF. The CDR3 nucleotides are TGTGCCAGCAGCGGCAACCCTCGGAACACCATATATTTT. Full variable domain (remainder filled in from reference TRBV13 and TRBJ1-3): AAGVIQSPRHLIKEKRETATLKCYPIPRHDTVYWYQQGPGQDPQFLISFYEKMQSDKGSIPDRFSAQQFSDYHSELNMSSLELGDSALYFCASSGNPRNTIYFGEGSWLTVV.

This chain links TRBV2 with TRBJ1-2; D gene ambiguous. CDR1 is SNHLY, CDR2 FYNNEI, per germline. Trimming cost V 5 bases and J 7 bases, with 14 bases left between them. The CDR3 is made up of 13 amino acids. The CDR3 region has the DNA TGTGCCAGCAGTTCCCGGACGATGGTTGGCTACACCTTC. Translation gives CASSSRTMVGYTF. Filled out from reference TRBV2 and TRBJ1-2, the complete variable domain reads EPEVTQTPSHQVTQMGQEVILRCVPISNHLYFYWYRQILGQKVEFLVSFYNNEISEKSEIFDDQFSVERPDGSNFTLKIRSTKLEDSAMYFCASSSRTMVGYTFGSGTRLTVV.

The chain couples TRBV5-1 to TRBJ2-7; no clear D. The germline V gene encodes CDR1 SGHRS and CDR2 YFSETQ. The CDR3 covers 15 residues. V gave up 0 bases and J gave up 0 bases, with 10 bases separating them. CDR3 DNA sequence: TGCGCCAGCAGCTTGGCCGGGCAGTCCTCCTACGAGCAGTACTTC. This translates into CASSLAGQSSYEQYF.

The chain employs TRBV4-2 and TRBJ1-5; weak D call: TRBD1 (6 bases). Per the germline V gene, CDR1 is LGHNA and CDR2 is YNFKEQ. The CDR3 length is 15 residues. V lost 2 bases to trimming and J lost 0 bases, with 8 bases between them. The CDR3 sequence is CASSQSGDSNQPQHF. The CDR3 region has the DNA TGTGCCAGCAGCCAATCAGGGGATAGCAATCAGCCCCAGCATTTT.

CDR3 DNA sequence: TGTGCCAGCGGACAGGGGGAGAACACTGAAGCTTTCTTT. Amino acid sequence: CASGQGENTEAFF. This chain connects TRBV2 to TRBJ1-1, with 10 nucleotides matching TRBD1. In germline, CDR1 is SNHLY, CDR2 FYNNEI. Trimming cost V 8 bases and J 1 base; bases outside gene matches: 1. CDR3 length equals 13 residues.

V gene TRBV29-1 combines with J gene TRBJ1-4; 7 positions agree with TRBD1. The CDR3 has 13 residues. V shed 4 bases, J shed 1 base, and the junction held 0 bases outside the gene matches. In germline, CDR1 is SQVTM, CDR2 ANQGSEA. The CDR3 loop reads CSVGTGTNEKLFF. The CDR3 DNA sequence: TGCAGCGTTGGGACAGGAACTAATGAAAAACTGTTTTTT.

The rearrangement uses TRBV6-1 and TRBJ2-5; D is tentatively TRBD1 or TRBD2 (5 bases each). This CDR3 is built from 13 residues. Germline V gene data show CDR1 as MNHNS and CDR2 as SASEGT. The V and J ends lost 4 bases and 5 bases respectively, with 11 bases between them. DNA for the CDR3: TGTGCCAGCAGTGCTGACAGAGGGGAGACCCAGTACTTC. Amino acid sequence: CASSADRGETQYF.